Presented here are 27 T cell receptor beta chains from one specimen sequenced in a study of blood T cells in healthy people across ages. Sample-barcoded 5' priming and a J-beta primer mix drove a second PCR of roughly 7 to 11 cycles. TCRdb reanalysed the 5' RACE reads using MiXCR and keeps one entry per CDR3 protein. The table shows under 850,000 distinct CDR3 sequences, with under 40% occurring only once. The sample taken for sequencing was blood. All receptors come from a man between 18 and 35 years old in good health.

V usage is TRBV4-3 and J usage is TRBJ1-2, with a tentative D call TRBD1 (6 bases). The CDR3 loop spans 14 amino acids. CDR1 and CDR2 (germline): LGHNA, YSLEER. Trimming left V 0 bases short and J 5 bases short, with 10 bases between. The CDR3 is CASSQDPDSYGYTF. CDR3 DNA: TGCGCCAGCAGCCAAGATCCGGACAGTTATGGCTACACCTTC.

The gene calls are TRBV6-6 and TRBJ1-1, with D maybe TRBD1 (5 bases). The CDR3 length is 14 residues. Per the germline V gene, CDR1 is MNHNY and CDR2 is SVGAGI (reference sequence). The CDR3 DNA is TGTGTCGTGGTCGTGGGGGGGGGAAAAACTGAAGCTTTCTTT. Translation: CVVVVGGGKTEAFF.

This clonotype has only a few counts. The CDR3 region has the DNA TGTGCCAGCAGTTTATCGACTCGCGGGTCTCGAACCGGGGAGCTGTTTTTT. It codes for CASSLSTRGSRTGELFF. The chain employs TRBV27 and TRBJ2-2, with D maybe TRBD2 (5 bases). Between the trimmed V and J ends, which lost 0 bases and 5 bases, there was a span of 16 bases. The CDR3 totals 17 residues. CDR1 and CDR2 from the germline V gene are MNHEY and SMNVEV (reference sequence).

Notes on this clonotype: A read error is possible here, since a much larger clone lies one base away. This chain uses TRBV10-3 with TRBJ2-7; the D is unclear. The germline CDR1 and CDR2 sequences are ENHRY and SYGVKD. The V gene lost 11 bases and the J gene lost 1 base, with 12 bases spanning the gap. The CDR3 has 12 residues. This chain's CDR3 is CASTDGSYEQYF. In DNA, the CDR3 is TGTGCCTCAACGGACGGGTCCTACGAGCAGTACTTC.

V and J are TRBV6-1 and TRBJ1-4; TRBD1 agrees at 9 bases. This CDR3 contains 18 residues. Germline CDR1 and CDR2: MNHNS and SASEGT. V lost 5 bases, J lost 7 bases, and 17 bases stayed unmatched. As DNA, the CDR3 is TGTGCCAGCAGTCCGCGACACCGACAGGGGGGGGTTGGTGAAAAACTGTTTTTT. It is translated as CASSPRHRQGGVGEKLFF.

Concerning this clonotype: Germline is not matched at one junction end, which may reflect a read error. The CDR3 loop reads CTSSPETVYEQYF. In nucleotides, the CDR3 is TGTACCAGCAGTCCTGAAACGGTGTACGAGCAGTACTTC. This chain joins TRBV6-2 or TRBV6-3 and TRBJ2-1; unclear D gene. The last part of the DNA fits TRBJ2-7 better; the J call may be wrong. This CDR3 comprises 13 residues. The germline CDR1 and CDR2 sequences are MNHEY and SVGEGT.

The gene calls are TRBV20-1 and TRBJ2-4, with 9 bases that match TRBD2. Germline loops: CDR1 DFQATT, CDR2 SNEGSKA (reference sequence). The CDR3 runs 14 residues. The V segment lost 1 base and the J segment 15 bases; nucleotides outside the gene matches: 13. CDR3 sequence reads: CSARGGSGGYERYF. CDR3 nucleotides: TGCAGTGCTAGAGGAGGTAGCGGGGGTTACGAGCGGTACTTC.

This chain uses TRBV5-8 with TRBJ2-5; D is perhaps TRBD1 or TRBD2 (5 bases each). Germline V lookup: CDR1 SGHTS, CDR2 YDEGEE. V lost 5 bases and J 5 bases, leaving 13 bases between the germline ends. The CDR3 runs 13 residues. In DNA form, the CDR3 reads TGTGCCAGCAGAGTGAGGGGACGGGAGACCCAGTACTTC. Translating gives CASRVRGRETQYF. The whole variable domain, remainder taken from reference TRBV5-8 and TRBJ2-5, is EAGVTQSPTHLIKTRGQQATLRCSPISGHTSVYWYQQALGLGLQFLLWYDEGEERNRGNFPPRFSGRQFPNYSSELNVNALELEDSALYLCASRVRGRETQYFGPGTRLLVL.

In this sample, this clonotype turned up once. A junction end diverges from the germline sequence, so it may reflect a read error. CDR3 loop: CACSLVPGDFTGELFF. For the CDR3, the DNA is TGTGCCTGCAGCTTGGTGCCGGGGGACTTCACCGGGGAGCTGTTTTTT. This sequence joins TRBV7-6 and TRBJ2-2; TRBD2 is a possible D gene (6 bases). Looked up from germline, CDR1 is SGHVS and CDR2 is FNYEAQ. The CDR3 has 16 residues.

This clonotype was counted a single time. This chain joins TRBV21-1 and TRBJ2-5; the table's D call of TRBD1 was not tested on the DNA. TRBV21-1 is designated a pseudogene. The CDR3 runs to 16 residues. For the CDR3, the DNA is TGTGCCAGCAGCTCAAGAGGGACAGGGAAGGGGGAGACCCAGTACTTC. Protein sequence: CASSSRGTGKGETQYF.

This clonotype was detected a few times. The genes are TRBV7-2 and TRBJ1-2; D is uncertain. V lost 5 bases and J 10 bases, leaving 14 bases between the germline ends. Looked up from germline, CDR1 is SGHTA and CDR2 is FQGNSA. CDR3 length: 12 amino acids. The CDR3: CASSPRVGVYTF. Written as DNA, the CDR3 is TGTGCCAGCAGCCCACGGGTCGGGGTCTACACCTTC.

With respect to this clonotype: A much more abundant neighbour one base away suggests this may be a read error. This sequence joins TRBV20-1 and TRBJ2-7, with TRBD1 as a possible D gene (5 bases). Trimming pared 3 bases from V and 2 bases from J, leaving 14 bases between. CDR1 DFQATT and CDR2 SNEGSKA come from the germline V gene (reference sequence). The CDR3 loop spans 14 amino acids. For the CDR3, the DNA is TGCAGTGCTAGTGGGGCAGACTCTACCTACGAGCAGTACTTC. Protein product: CSASGADSTYEQYF.

The chain is built from TRBV6-5 and TRBJ2-2, with D tentatively TRBD2 (6 bases). The CDR3 has 14 residues. Germline lookup yields CDR1 MNHEY and CDR2 SVGAGI. With 2 bases removed from V and 5 bases from J, the gap between germline ends came to 9 bases. The DNA for the CDR3 is TGTGCCAGCAGTTACGGAGGGTTGACCGGGGAGCTGTTTTTT. It specifies CASSYGGLTGELFF.

The chain links TRBV11-2 to TRBJ2-5; 9 bases match TRBD1. Trimming at V came to 1 base and at J to 5 bases, leaving 14 bases not matched to a gene. Germline V CDR1 and CDR2: SGHAT, FQNNGV. CDR3 length: 18 amino acids. Here the CDR3 DNA reads TGTGCCAGCAGCTTAGTAAGCGGGACAGGGTTGCAGAGGGAGACCCAGTACTTC. Protein product: CASSLVSGTGLQRETQYF.

The chain uses TRBV4-3 and TRBJ2-3; D unclear. The J call could be wrong; TRBJ1-5 is a better fit for the DNA end. This CDR3 is built from 15 residues. Germline CDR1 is LGHNA and CDR2 is YSLEER. The CDR3 protein is CASSQSGNRTDTQHF. The CDR3 region has the DNA TGCGCCAGCAGCCAGTCCGGGAACCGCACAGATACGCAGCATTTT.

This clonotype was recorded many times. The chain couples TRBV4-2 to TRBJ2-5; D is possibly TRBD1 or TRBD2 (6 bases each). The CDR3 has 16 amino acids. Trimming removed 0 bases at V and 4 bases at J, with 15 bases between. Germline loops: CDR1 LGHNA, CDR2 YNFKEQ. This CDR3 is CASSQEGSRGLETQYF. CDR3 DNA: TGTGCCAGCAGCCAAGAAGGTTCCCGGGGGCTAGAGACCCAGTACTTC.

This sequence joins TRBV20-1 and TRBJ1-5; D may be TRBD1 (6 bases). The CDR3 has 14 residues. V dropped 3 bases and J dropped 0 bases, with 9 bases sitting between them. CDR1 is DFQATT and CDR2 is SNEGSKA in the germline V gene (reference sequence). CDR3 DNA: TGCAGTGCTAGCGCGGGACATAGCAATCAGCCCCAGCATTTT. Its protein is CSASAGHSNQPQHF.

This clonotype has a handful of counts. This CDR3 reads CASSIRGIANEKLFF. CDR3 coding DNA: TGTGCCAGCAGCATACGAGGGATCGCTAATGAAAAACTGTTTTTT. V usage is TRBV7-2 and J usage is TRBJ1-4; no reliable D call. The germline V and J ends were trimmed by 5 bases and 3 bases, with 13 bases remaining between them. This CDR3 is built from 15 residues. Per germline, CDR1 SGHTA and CDR2 FQGNSA.

The chain joins TRBV11-2 to TRBJ2-1; 7 bases match TRBD1. This CDR3 is 15 amino acids long. V was clipped by 1 base and J by 8 bases; unmatched bases: 8. Germline values: CDR1 SGHAT, CDR2 FQNNGV. CDR3 nucleotides: TGTGCCAGCAGCTTAGCGGGCAGGGGGTCGGATGAGCAGTTCTTC. Amino acid sequence: CASSLAGRGSDEQFF.

The rearrangement joins TRBV7-2 to TRBJ2-5; D gene uncertain. With 2 bases removed from V and 4 bases from J, the gap between germline ends came to 8 bases. The germline V gene encodes CDR1 SGHTA and CDR2 FQGNSA. This CDR3 region has 13 residues. In nucleotides, the CDR3 is TGTGCCAGCAGCTTAAATTGGGGAGAGACCCAGTACTTC. It codes for CASSLNWGETQYF.

This clonotype was recorded only once. The chain uses TRBV7-2 and TRBJ2-5; D not resolved. CDR1 SGHTA and CDR2 FQGNSA come from the germline V gene. The V end lost 5 bases, the J end lost 2 bases, and 9 bases lay between the germline ends. This CDR3 contains 13 residues. In DNA form, the CDR3 reads TGTGCCAGCAGCGTTCCTGAACAAGAGACCCAGTACTTC. This codes for CASSVPEQETQYF.

This clonotype was seen many times. This chain connects TRBV12-3 or TRBV12-4 to TRBJ2-3, with 7 bases identical to TRBD2. This CDR3 has 15 amino acids. Trimming removed 10 bases from V and 4 bases from J; junction bases left unmatched: 14. The CDR3 sequence is CATVQRGSGADTQYF. As DNA, the CDR3 is TGTGCCACCGTCCAGCGGGGAAGCGGCGCAGATACGCAGTATTTT.

This CDR3 is CASIRGLNQPQHF. The CDR3 DNA reads as TGTGCCAGCATCAGGGGTCTGAATCAGCCCCAGCATTTT. The chain couples TRBV6-2 or TRBV6-3 to TRBJ1-5; TRBD1 is a possible D gene (6 bases). The CDR3 runs 13 residues. The V gene's germline CDR1 is MNHEY and CDR2 SVGEGT. Between the trimmed V and J ends, which lost 7 bases and 4 bases, there was a span of 11 bases.

Many counts were recorded for this clonotype. The chain employs TRBV20-1 and TRBJ2-3, with TRBD1 as a possible D gene (5 bases). CDR3 size: 14 residues. V lost 0 bases and J 0 bases, leaving 7 bases between the germline ends. Germline CDR1 and CDR2: DFQATT and SNEGSKA (reference sequence). CDR3: CSARDGASTDTQYF. Written as DNA, the CDR3 is TGCAGTGCTAGAGATGGGGCCAGCACAGATACGCAGTATTTT.

The V and J genes are TRBV3-1 and TRBJ2-5; tentative D call: TRBD2 (6 bases). The germline CDR1 and CDR2 sequences are LGHDT and YNNKEL (reference sequence). The CDR3 loop spans 15 amino acids. V was trimmed by 1 base and J by 9 bases, leaving 18 bases between them. CDR3 nucleotide sequence: TGTGCCAGCAGCCAAGGGCCCACTAGCCCAAGGGCCCAGTACTTC. The encoded protein is CASSQGPTSPRAQYF.

The genes are TRBV20-1 and TRBJ1-2; no firm D call. The length of the CDR3 is 14 residues. CDR1 is DFQATT, CDR2 SNEGSKA, per germline (reference sequence). Trimming left V 2 bases short and J 0 bases short, with 10 bases between. CDR3 sequence (DNA): TGCAGTGCTAGATCGGCAGATTCTAACTATGGCTACACCTTC. Translating it yields CSARSADSNYGYTF.

The rearrangement uses TRBV2 and TRBJ1-5, with TRBD1 matching 7 bases. CDR1 is SNHLY and CDR2 is FYNNEI in the germline V gene. The ends lost 6 bases at V and 5 bases at J; junction bases unmatched: 7. This CDR3 is built from 14 residues. For the CDR3, the DNA is TGTGCCAGCAGGCCAGACAGGGATTATCAGCCCCAGCATTTT. This sequence encodes CASRPDRDYQPQHF. The whole variable domain, remainder taken from reference TRBV2 and TRBJ1-5, is EPEVTQTPSHQVTQMGQEVILRCVPISNHLYFYWYRQILGQKVEFLVSFYNNEISEKSEIFDDQFSVERPDGSNFTLKIRSTKLEDSAMYFCASRPDRDYQPQHFGDGTRLSIL.